This TCR beta chain was recorded in a study of cytomegalovirus exposure and HLA in healthy donors. Whole-study results and caveats: Specificity of a few CMV-associated chains for CMV antigens was verified in vitro. Researchers catalogued 150 or so TCR beta chains as cytomegalovirus-associated.

Per germline, CDR1 SGHTA and CDR2 FQGTGA. The CDR3 contains 16 residues. J gave up 6 bases and V 5 bases, and 9 bases lay outside the gene matches. Donors were drawn from the approximately 120-subject validation cohort, separate from the approximately 670-subject first cohort. As concerns this clone: No antigen is known for it.

Clones were sequenced by immunoSEQ multiplex PCR, and TCRdb holds only the in-frame ones, with some missing. This table holds 150,000 to 200,000 clones, 84% found once. Material for sequencing was PBMCs. The chain couples TRBV7-3 to TRBJ2-1; 11 bases are shared with TRBD2. The source of this sequence is a woman aged 25 to 39 in good health and CMV-seropositive. The CDR3 is CASSPKLAGVGNEQFF. The CDR3 DNA follows: TGTGCCAGCAGCCCGAAACTAGCGGGAGTGGGCAATGAGCAGTTCTTC.